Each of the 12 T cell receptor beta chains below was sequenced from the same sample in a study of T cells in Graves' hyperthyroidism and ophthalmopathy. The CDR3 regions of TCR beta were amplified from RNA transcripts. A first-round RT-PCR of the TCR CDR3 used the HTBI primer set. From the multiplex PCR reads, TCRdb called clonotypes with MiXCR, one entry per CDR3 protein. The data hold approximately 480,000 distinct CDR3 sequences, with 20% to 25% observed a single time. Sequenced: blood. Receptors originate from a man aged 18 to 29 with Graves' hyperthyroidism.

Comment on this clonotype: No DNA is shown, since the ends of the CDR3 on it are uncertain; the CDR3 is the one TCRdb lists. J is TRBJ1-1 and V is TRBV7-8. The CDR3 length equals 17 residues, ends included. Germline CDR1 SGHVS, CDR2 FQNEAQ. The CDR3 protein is CASSLAWGQGSNAEACF.

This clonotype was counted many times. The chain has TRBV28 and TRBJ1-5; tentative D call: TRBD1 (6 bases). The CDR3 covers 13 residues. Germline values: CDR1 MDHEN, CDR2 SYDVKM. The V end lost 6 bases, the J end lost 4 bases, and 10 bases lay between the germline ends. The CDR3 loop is CASRGGLNQPQHF. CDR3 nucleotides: TGTGCCAGCAGGGGGGGGCTAAATCAGCCCCAGCATTTT.

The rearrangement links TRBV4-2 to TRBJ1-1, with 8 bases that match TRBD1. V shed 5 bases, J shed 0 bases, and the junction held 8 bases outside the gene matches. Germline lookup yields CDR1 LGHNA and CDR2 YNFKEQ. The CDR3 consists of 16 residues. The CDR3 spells CASSYRTGTMNTEAFF. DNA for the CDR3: TGTGCCAGCAGCTACAGGACAGGGACAATGAACACTGAAGCTTTCTTT.

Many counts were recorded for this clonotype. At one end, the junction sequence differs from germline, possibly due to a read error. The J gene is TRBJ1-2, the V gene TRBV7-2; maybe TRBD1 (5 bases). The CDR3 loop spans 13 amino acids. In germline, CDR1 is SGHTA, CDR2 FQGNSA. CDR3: CASSRDGTYGYTF. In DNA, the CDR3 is TGTGCCAGCAGCAGGGACGGAACCTATGGTTACACCTTC.

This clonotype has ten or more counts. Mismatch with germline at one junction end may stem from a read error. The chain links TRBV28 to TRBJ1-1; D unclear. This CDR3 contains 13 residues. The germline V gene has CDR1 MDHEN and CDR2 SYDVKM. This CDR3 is CAGRENVNTEAFF. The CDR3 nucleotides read TGTGCCGGCAGAGAAAATGTGAACACTGAAGCTTTCTTT.

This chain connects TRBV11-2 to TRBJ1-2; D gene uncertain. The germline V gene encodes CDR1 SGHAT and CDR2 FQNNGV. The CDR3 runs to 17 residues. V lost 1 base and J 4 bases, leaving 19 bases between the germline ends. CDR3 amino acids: CASSLVEGPPPSYGYTF. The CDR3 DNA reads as TGTGCCAGCAGCTTAGTGGAGGGCCCTCCGCCATCCTATGGCTACACCTTC.

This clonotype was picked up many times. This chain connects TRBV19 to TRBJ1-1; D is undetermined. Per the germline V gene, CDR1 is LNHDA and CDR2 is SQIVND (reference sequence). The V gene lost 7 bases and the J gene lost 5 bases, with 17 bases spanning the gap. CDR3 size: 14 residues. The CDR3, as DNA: TGTGCCAGTACTCAACCGGATCGTGTGACTGAAGCTTTCTTT. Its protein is CASTQPDRVTEAFF.

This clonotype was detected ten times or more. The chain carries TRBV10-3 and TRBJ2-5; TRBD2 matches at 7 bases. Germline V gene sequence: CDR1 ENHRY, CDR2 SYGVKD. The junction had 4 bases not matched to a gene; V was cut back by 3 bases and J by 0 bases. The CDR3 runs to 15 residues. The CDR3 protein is CAISDAGTNQETQYF. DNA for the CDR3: TGTGCCATCAGTGACGCCGGGACTAACCAAGAGACCCAGTACTTC.

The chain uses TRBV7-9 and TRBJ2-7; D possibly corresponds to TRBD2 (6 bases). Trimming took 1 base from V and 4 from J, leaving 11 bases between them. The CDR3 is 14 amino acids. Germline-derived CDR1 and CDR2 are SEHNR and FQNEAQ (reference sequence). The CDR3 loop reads CASSLEGRKYEQYF. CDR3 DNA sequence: TGTGCCAGCAGCTTAGAGGGGAGGAAATACGAGCAGTACTTC.

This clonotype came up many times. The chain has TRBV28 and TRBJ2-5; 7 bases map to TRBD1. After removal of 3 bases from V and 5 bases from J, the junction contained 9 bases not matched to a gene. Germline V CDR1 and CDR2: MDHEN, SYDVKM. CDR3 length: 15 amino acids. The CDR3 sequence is CASSFILRGQETQYF. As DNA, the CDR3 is TGTGCCAGCAGTTTTATTCTTAGGGGGCAGGAGACCCAGTACTTC.

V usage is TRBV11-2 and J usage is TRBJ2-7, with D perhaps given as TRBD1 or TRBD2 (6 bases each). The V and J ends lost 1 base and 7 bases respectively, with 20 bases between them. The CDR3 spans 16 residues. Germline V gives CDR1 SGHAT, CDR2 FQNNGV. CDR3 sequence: CASSLVVAGHLREQYF. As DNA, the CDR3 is TGTGCCAGCAGCTTAGTCGTTGCGGGACACCTGCGGGAGCAGTACTTC.

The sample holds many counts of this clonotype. This chain's CDR3 is CASSLGLALGGQYF. The CDR3 bases are TGTGCCAGCAGCTTAGGACTGGCCCTAGGCGGGCAGTACTTC. The V and J genes are TRBV11-2 and TRBJ2-7, with D hard to call. This CDR3 comprises 14 residues. Germline V gene lookup returns CDR1 SGHAT and CDR2 FQNNGV. Trimming removed 1 base at V and 9 bases at J, with 16 bases between.